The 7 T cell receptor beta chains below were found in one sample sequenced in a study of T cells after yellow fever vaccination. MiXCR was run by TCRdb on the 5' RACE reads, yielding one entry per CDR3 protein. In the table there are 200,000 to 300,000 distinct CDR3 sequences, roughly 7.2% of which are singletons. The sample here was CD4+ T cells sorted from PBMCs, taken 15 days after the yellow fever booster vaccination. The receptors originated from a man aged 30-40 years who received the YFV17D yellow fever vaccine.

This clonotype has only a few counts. CDR3 bases: TGTGCCAGCAGCTTCGGGGGCTCCCACACCGGGGAGCTGTTTTTT. It specifies CASSFGGSHTGELFF. The chain uses TRBV7-2 and TRBJ2-2; the D gene could be TRBD1 or TRBD2 (6 bases each). The CDR3 is 15 amino acids. V was clipped by 3 bases and J by 3 bases, with 11 bases between them. Germline CDR1 and CDR2: SGHTA and FQGNSA.

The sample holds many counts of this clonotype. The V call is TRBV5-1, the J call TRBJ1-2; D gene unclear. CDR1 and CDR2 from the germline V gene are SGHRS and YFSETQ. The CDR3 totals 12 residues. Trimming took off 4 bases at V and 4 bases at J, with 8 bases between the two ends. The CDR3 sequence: CASSARSYGYTF. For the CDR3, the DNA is TGCGCCAGCAGCGCAAGGAGCTATGGCTACACCTTC.

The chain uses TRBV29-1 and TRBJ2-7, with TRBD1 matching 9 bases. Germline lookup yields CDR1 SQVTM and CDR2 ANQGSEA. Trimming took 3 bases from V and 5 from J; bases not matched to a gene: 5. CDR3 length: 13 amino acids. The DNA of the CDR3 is TGCAGCGTTGAGGGACAGGGAGGCCACGAGCAGTACTTC. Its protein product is CSVEGQGGHEQYF.

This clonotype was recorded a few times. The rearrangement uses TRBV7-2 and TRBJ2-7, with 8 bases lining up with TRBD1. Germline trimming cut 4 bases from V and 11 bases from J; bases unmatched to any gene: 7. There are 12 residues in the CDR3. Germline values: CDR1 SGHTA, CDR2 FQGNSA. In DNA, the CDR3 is TGTGCCAGCAGCTCCGGACAGGGCGTGAAGTACTTC. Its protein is CASSSGQGVKYF.

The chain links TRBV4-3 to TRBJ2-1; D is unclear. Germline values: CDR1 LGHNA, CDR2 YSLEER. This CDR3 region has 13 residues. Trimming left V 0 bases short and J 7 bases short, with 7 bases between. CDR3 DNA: TGCGCCAGCAGCCAAGAGAACGCAAATGAGCAGTTCTTC. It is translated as CASSQENANEQFF.

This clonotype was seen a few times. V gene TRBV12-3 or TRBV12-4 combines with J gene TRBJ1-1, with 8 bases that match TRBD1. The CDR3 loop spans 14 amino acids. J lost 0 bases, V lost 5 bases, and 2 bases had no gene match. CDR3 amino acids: CASSRQGMNTEAFF. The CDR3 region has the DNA TGTGCCAGCAGTCGACAGGGGATGAACACTGAAGCTTTCTTT.

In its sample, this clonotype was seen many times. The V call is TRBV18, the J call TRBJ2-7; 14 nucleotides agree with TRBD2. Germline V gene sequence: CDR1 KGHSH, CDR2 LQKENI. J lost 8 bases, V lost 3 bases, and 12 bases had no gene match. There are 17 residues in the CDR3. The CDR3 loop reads CASSPSTSGRARGKQYF. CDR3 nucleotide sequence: TGTGCCAGCTCACCGTCGACTAGCGGGAGGGCCAGGGGAAAGCAGTACTTC.